Given below is one TCR beta chain in context. Antigen specificity is unknown. Researchers ran the PCR with 60 Vbeta and 13 Jbeta primers. The protocol was immunoSEQ multiplex PCR, while the TCRdb copy is restricted to in-frame clones and leaves out a portion. The table records roughly 100,000 clones, approximately 70% of them present only once. The data were taken from a study of cytomegalovirus exposure and HLA in healthy donors. Study findings and constraints: Being indistinguishable, some V segments were excluded, TRBV6-2 and TRBV6-3 among them. When analyzed later, a missense DCLRE1C variant was found to be linked to TCR beta V- and J-gene trimming. The authors confirmed in vitro that a few CMV-associated chains were specific for CMV antigens.

This CDR3 contains 14 residues. V was cut by 3 bases and J by 2 bases, with 11 bases left in between. Germline V lookup: CDR1 SGHTA, CDR2 FQGNSA. The origin of this receptor is a man aged 25-45 years in good health and CMV-seronegative. Material for sequencing was PBMCs. V usage is TRBV7-2 and J usage is TRBJ2-7; D remains ambiguous. This chain's CDR3 is CASSFGPSPYEQYF. The DNA for the CDR3 is TGTGCCAGCAGCTTTGGGCCCAGCCCCTACGAGCAGTACTTC.